This record concerns one TCR beta chain sequence. The sample belongs to a study of OX40 agonist ivuxolimab in advanced cancers. On the study more broadly: Prior checkpoint blockade (anti-PD-1, anti-PD-L1 or anti-CTLA-4) was permitted; about 40% had it.

Data came from immunoSEQ multiplex PCR; TCRdb stores just in-frame clones and leaves some out. The table includes 57,000 or so clones, around four fifths detected once. This CDR3 is built from 14 residues. V lost 8 bases to trimming and J lost 5 bases, with 18 bases between them. Germline CDR1 and CDR2: MNHNS and SASEGT. V usage is TRBV6-1 and J usage is TRBJ2-5; maybe TRBD2 (7 bases). The sample was CD4+ or CD8+ T cells sorted from blood, taken in a trial of the OX40 agonist ivuxolimab. The sequence came from an adult with an advanced solid tumor such as melanoma, head and neck, liver or kidney cancer. The CDR3 protein is CASFVGGGAETQYF. Written as DNA, the CDR3 is TGTGCCAGCTTCGTGGGGGGGGGCGCGGAGACCCAGTACTTC.